These 14 T cell receptor beta chains originate from one sample sequenced in a study of T cell responses to AZD1222 COVID-19 vaccine (dated by TCRdb to about 2021). According to the study, the label for this sample's time point signals: about 28 days (+/-7) after the second vaccine dose. Libraries came from the immunoSEQ multiplex PCR assay. In its TCRdb copy, this immuneACCESS table keeps in-frame sequences only and misses some clones. Where compared with another copy, unresolved V genes explain less than half of these, and the others have no known cause. Within this sample are fewer than 120,000 clones, with about 94% of them counted one time only. Approximately 2.8% of the sample comes from the top ten. The input for sequencing was peripheral blood, taken 28 days after the second AZD1222 dose. Receptor source: an adult who received the AZD1222 COVID-19 vaccine.

CDR3: CASSQVAGGLYEQYF. The DNA for the CDR3 is TGTGCCAGCAGCCAAGTGGCAGGGGGTCTCTACGAGCAGTACTTC. This chain connects TRBV3-1 (or the pseudogene TRBV3-2) to TRBJ2-7, with 7 positions matching TRBD1. Per germline, CDR1 LGHDT and CDR2 YNNKEL (reference sequence). Trimming removed 1 base from V and 3 bases from J; junction bases left unmatched: 6. The CDR3 runs to 15 residues.

J is TRBJ1-1 and V is TRBV6-4, with D unresolved. Trimming shortened V by 4 bases and J by 1 base, and 7 bases separated the two germline ends. CDR1 and CDR2 from the germline V gene are MRHNA and SNTAGT. This CDR3 comprises 13 residues. CDR3 sequence reads: CASSVGGNTEAFF. CDR3 bases: TGTGCCAGCAGTGTAGGAGGGAACACTGAAGCTTTCTTT.

As DNA, the CDR3 is TGTGCCAGTAGTCGGGGGGACAGAGGGGTCTATGGCTACACCTTC. The encoded protein is CASSRGDRGVYGYTF. The chain joins TRBV19 to TRBJ1-2, with 7 bases identical to TRBD1. This CDR3 contains 15 residues. CDR1 is LNHDA, CDR2 SQIVND, per germline (reference sequence). Trimming cost V 5 bases and J 4 bases; bases outside gene matches: 10.

The genes are TRBV6-5 and TRBJ2-3, with 10 nucleotides matching TRBD2. The trim removed 2 bases at V and 8 bases at J, leaving 10 bases unmatched. The CDR3 length is 16 residues. Germline V gene lookup returns CDR1 MNHEY and CDR2 SVGAGI. The DNA for the CDR3 is TGTGCCAGCAGTTACACTAGCGGGGTACGAAGTGTTACGCAGTATTTT. Protein product: CASSYTSGVRSVTQYF.

The J gene is TRBJ1-4, the V gene TRBV6-5, with D possibly matching TRBD1 (6 bases). The CDR3 consists of 15 residues. With 2 bases removed from V and 7 bases from J, the gap between germline ends came to 14 bases. CDR1 is MNHEY, CDR2 SVGAGI, per germline. This chain's CDR3 is CASSYDTGFSEKLFF. As DNA, the CDR3 is TGTGCCAGCAGTTACGATACAGGGTTTTCTGAAAAACTGTTTTTT.

The chain joins TRBV5-1 to TRBJ1-1; no definite D call. The CDR3 is 15 residues long. Deletions cut 0 bases from V and 3 bases from J, with 12 bases between. Germline CDR1 reads SGHRS; CDR2 reads YFSETQ. CDR3: CASSLGGTGDTEAFF. CDR3 DNA sequence: TGCGCCAGCAGCTTGGGGGGAACCGGTGACACTGAAGCTTTCTTT. The complete variable domain, with remaining parts taken from reference TRBV5-1 and TRBJ1-1, reads KAGVTQTPRYLIKTRGQQVTLSCSPISGHRSVSWYQQTPGQGLQFLFEYFSETQRNKGNFPGRFSGRQFSNSRSEMNVSTLELGDSALYLCASSLGGTGDTEAFFGQGTRLTVV.

The CDR3 reads CASSQRGNEKLFF. In DNA, the CDR3 is TGTGCCAGCAGCCAACGGGGGAATGAAAAACTGTTTTTT. J is TRBJ1-4 and V is TRBV3-1 (or the pseudogene TRBV3-2); TRBD1 might be the D (5 bases). Trimming took off 2 bases at V and 5 bases at J, with 6 bases between the two ends. This CDR3 comprises 13 residues. Germline V CDR1 and CDR2: LGHDT, YNNKEL (reference sequence).

This chain links TRBV18 with TRBJ2-1; TRBD2 is a possible D gene (6 bases). Germline V gene data show CDR1 as KGHSH and CDR2 as LQKENI. The CDR3 spans 16 residues. V gave up 3 bases and J gave up 8 bases, with 20 bases separating them. For the CDR3, the DNA is TGTGCCAGCTCACCTTCCTTACGGGAGAAGGAGGATGAGCAGTTCTTC. Its translation: CASSPSLREKEDEQFF.

This chain uses TRBV4-2 with TRBJ2-1, with 7 bases that match TRBD1. J gave up 8 bases and V 5 bases, and 9 bases lay outside the gene matches. Germline values: CDR1 LGHNA, CDR2 YNFKEQ. The CDR3 length is 14 residues. CDR3 nucleotides: TGTGCCAGCAGCGCTTTTCATCAGGGGGATGAGCAGTTCTTC. It encodes CASSAFHQGDEQFF.

The CDR3: CASSQAGAPNEQFF. CDR3 sequence (DNA): TGTGCCAGCTCACAAGCGGGAGCCCCCAATGAGCAGTTCTTC. This rearrangement joins TRBV18 to TRBJ2-1; 8 bases match TRBD2. Germline trimming cut 4 bases from V and 6 bases from J; bases unmatched to any gene: 5. This CDR3 region has 14 residues. Germline V CDR1 and CDR2: KGHSH, LQKENI.

This clone was seen a single time. CDR3 protein: CASSLVGGLSNQPQHF. The DNA of the CDR3 is TGTGCCAGCAGCTTAGTTGGGGGGCTTAGCAATCAGCCCCAGCATTTT. This chain links TRBV7-2 with TRBJ1-5; TRBD1 might be the D (6 bases). Germline V gives CDR1 SGHTA, CDR2 FQGNSA. Trimming removed 1 base from V and 0 bases from J, with 10 bases in between. The CDR3 is 16 residues long. Together with reference TRBV7-2 and TRBJ1-5, the CDR3 gives the full variable domain: GAGVSQSPSNKVTEKGKDVELRCDPISGHTALYWYRQSLGQGLEFLIYFQGNSAPDKSGLPSDRFSAERTGGSVSTLTIQRTQQEDSAVYLCASSLVGGLSNQPQHFGDGTRLSIL.

This chain joins TRBV5-1 and TRBJ2-1; TRBD2 matches 8 bases. Per germline, CDR1 SGHRS and CDR2 YFSETQ. The CDR3 runs 16 residues. V gave up 0 bases and J gave up 8 bases; unmatched junction bases: 10. Here the CDR3 DNA reads TGCGCCAGCAGCTTGGCCCCGGGGGGGCTTGGCGATGAGCAGTTCTTC. The encoded protein is CASSLAPGGLGDEQFF.

As regards this clone: Other DNA variants within this sample encode the same CDR3. J is TRBJ1-2 and V is TRBV7-8, with D perhaps matching TRBD1 (6 bases). Trimming took off 5 bases at V and 3 bases at J, with 10 bases between the two ends. Germline loops: CDR1 SGHVS, CDR2 FQNEAQ. The CDR3 has 13 residues. The CDR3 coding sequence is TGTGCCAGCAGCCCACAGGGAGACTATGGCTACACCTTC. Its protein is CASSPQGDYGYTF.

This chain uses TRBV6-1 with TRBJ2-7; D ambiguous. With 3 bases removed from V and 4 bases from J, the gap between germline ends came to 7 bases. Germline CDR1 and CDR2: MNHNS and SASEGT. The CDR3 consists of 12 residues. Here the CDR3 DNA reads TGTGCCAGCAGTGATAAGGGTTACGAGCAGTACTTC. Translated: CASSDKGYEQYF.